This TCR beta chain was retrieved from a study of T cells in tumors after PD-1 blockade. Across the study: Either cemiplimab 350 mg every 2 weeks or pembrolizumab 200 mg every 3 weeks was given. Daily vismodegib 150 mg continued in a subset of anti-PD-1-treated patients. Mean per blood sample: 90,000 to 120,000 templates (roughly 22,000-257,772), around 38,000 unique clonotypes.

Repertoires were generated with immunoSEQ multiplex PCR, while TCRdb's copy carries only in-frame clones and drops some. This table holds 60,000 to 75,000 clones, approximately 79% found once. This CDR3 contains 16 residues. Germline CDR1 is KGHDR and CDR2 is SFDVKD. Deletions cut 3 bases from V and 0 bases from J, with 11 bases between. This chain connects TRBV24-1 to TRBJ2-1, with a possible D match to TRBD1 (6 bases). The TCR comes from a human donor with basal cell carcinoma. Source: PBMCs, taken after anti-PD-1 treatment. The DNA for the CDR3 is TGTGCCACCAGTGATCTGGACAGAAGCTCCTACAATGAGCAGTTCTTC. Its translation: CATSDLDRSSYNEQFF.